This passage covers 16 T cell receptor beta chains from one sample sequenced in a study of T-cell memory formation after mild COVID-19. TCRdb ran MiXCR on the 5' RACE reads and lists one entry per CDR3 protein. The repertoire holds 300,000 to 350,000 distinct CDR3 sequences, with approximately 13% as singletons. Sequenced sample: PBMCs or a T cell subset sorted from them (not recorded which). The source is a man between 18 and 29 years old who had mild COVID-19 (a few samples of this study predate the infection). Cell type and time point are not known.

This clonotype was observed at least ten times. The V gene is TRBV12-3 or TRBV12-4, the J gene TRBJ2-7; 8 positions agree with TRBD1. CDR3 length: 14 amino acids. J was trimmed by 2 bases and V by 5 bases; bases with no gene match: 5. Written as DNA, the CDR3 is TGTGCCAGCAGTAAAGGACAGGGCGCCTACGAGCAGTACGTC. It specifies CASSKGQGAYEQYV.

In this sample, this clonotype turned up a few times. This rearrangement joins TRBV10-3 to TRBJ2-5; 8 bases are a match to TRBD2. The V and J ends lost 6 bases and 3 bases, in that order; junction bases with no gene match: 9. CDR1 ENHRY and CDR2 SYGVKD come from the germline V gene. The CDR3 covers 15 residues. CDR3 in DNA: TGTGCCATCAGGGCCGGGGGGGCGAAAAAAGAGACCCAGTACTTC. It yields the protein CAIRAGGAKKETQYF.

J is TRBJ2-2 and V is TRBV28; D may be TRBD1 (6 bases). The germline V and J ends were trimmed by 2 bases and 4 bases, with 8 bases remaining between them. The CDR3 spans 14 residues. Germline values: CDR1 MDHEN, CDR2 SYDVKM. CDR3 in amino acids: CASSLGGATGELFF. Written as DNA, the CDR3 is TGTGCCAGCAGTTTAGGGGGCGCCACCGGGGAGCTGTTTTTT.

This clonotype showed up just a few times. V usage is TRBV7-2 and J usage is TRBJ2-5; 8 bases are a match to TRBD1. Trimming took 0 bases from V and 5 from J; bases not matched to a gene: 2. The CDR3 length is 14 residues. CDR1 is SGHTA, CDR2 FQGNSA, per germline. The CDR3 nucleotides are TGTGCCAGCAGCTTAGCGACAGGGGCCGAGACCCAGTACTTC. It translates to CASSLATGAETQYF.

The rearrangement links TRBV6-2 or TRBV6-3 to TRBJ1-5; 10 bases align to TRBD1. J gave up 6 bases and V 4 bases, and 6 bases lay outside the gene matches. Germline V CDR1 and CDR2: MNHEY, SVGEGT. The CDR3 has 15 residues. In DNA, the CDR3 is TGTGCCAGCAGTTCCCGACAGGGGGCTGTTCAGCCCCAGCATTTT. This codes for CASSSRQGAVQPQHF.

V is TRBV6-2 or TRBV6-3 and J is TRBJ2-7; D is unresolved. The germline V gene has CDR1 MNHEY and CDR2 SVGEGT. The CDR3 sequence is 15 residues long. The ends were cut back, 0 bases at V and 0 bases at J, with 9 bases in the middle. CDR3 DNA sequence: TGTGCCAGCAGTTACTCGGCGAGCTCCTCCTACGAGCAGTACTTC. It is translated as CASSYSASSSYEQYF.

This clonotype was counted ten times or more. The CDR3 spells CASGEQGGTDTQYF. The CDR3 DNA reads TGCGCCAGCGGGGAACAAGGGGGCACAGATACGCAGTATTTT. The rearrangement joins TRBV5-1 to TRBJ2-3; weak D call: TRBD1 (5 bases). The CDR3 runs 14 residues. CDR1 is SGHRS, CDR2 YFSETQ, per germline. V shed 7 bases and J shed 1 base, with 13 bases lying between them.

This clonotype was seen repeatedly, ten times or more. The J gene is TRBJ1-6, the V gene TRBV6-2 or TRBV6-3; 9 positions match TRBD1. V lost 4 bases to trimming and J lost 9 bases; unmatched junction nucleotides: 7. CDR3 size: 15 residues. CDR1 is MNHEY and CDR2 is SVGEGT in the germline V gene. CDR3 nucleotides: TGTGCCAGCAGTTTCGGCGGGACAGGGACTTCACCCCTCCACTTT. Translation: CASSFGGTGTSPLHF.

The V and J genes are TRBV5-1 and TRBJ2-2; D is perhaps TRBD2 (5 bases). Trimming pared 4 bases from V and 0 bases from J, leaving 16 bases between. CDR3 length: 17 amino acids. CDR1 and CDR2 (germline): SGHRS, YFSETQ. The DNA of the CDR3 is TGCGCCAGCAGCGAAAACGGACTTCCCGCGAACACCGGGGAGCTGTTTTTT. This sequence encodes CASSENGLPANTGELFF.

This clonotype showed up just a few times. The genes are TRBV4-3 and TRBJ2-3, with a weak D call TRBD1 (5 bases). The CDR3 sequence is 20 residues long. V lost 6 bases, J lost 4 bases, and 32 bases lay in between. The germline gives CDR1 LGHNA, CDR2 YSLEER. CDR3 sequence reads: CASSRGIYSSSGFLPDTQYF. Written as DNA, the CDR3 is TGCGCCAGCAGTCGAGGTATATACTCCTCGTCAGGGTTTCTACCAGATACGCAGTATTTT.

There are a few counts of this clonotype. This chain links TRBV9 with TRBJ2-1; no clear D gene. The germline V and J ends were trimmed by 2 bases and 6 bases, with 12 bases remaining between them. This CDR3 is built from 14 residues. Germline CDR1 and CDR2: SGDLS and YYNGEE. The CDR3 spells CASSVRAYPNEQFF. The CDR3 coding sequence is TGTGCCAGCAGCGTCAGAGCGTACCCCAATGAGCAGTTCTTC.

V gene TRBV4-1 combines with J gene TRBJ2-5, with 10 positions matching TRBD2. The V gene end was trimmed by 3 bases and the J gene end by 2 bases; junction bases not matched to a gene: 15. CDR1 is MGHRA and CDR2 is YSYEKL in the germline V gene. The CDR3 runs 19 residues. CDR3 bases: TGCGCCAGCAGCCAGGGTTACGTGGGACTAGCGCGTTTACAAGAGACCCAGTACTTC. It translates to CASSQGYVGLARLQETQYF.

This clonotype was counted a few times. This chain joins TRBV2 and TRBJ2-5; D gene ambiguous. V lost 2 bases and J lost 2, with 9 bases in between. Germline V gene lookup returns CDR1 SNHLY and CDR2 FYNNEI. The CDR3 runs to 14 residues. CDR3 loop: CASSEWSEQETQYF. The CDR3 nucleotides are TGTGCCAGCAGTGAATGGTCAGAACAAGAGACCCAGTACTTC.

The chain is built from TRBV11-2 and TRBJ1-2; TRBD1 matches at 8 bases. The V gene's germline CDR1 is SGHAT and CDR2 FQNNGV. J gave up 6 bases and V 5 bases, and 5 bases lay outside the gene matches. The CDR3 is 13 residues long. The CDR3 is CASSNRGADGYTF. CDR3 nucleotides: TGTGCCAGCAGCAACAGGGGGGCGGATGGCTACACCTTC.

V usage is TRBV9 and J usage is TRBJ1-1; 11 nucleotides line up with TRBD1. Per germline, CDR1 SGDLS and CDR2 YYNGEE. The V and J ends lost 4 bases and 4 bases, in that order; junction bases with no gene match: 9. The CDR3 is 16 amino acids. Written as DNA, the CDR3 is TGTGCCAGCAGCCTTCGGACAGGGGGCCAAATCACTGAAGCTTTCTTT. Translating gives CASSLRTGGQITEAFF. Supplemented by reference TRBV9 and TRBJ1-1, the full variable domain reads DSGVTQTPKHLITATGQRVTLRCSPRSGDLSVYWYQQSLDQGLQFLIQYYNGEERAKGNILERFSAQQFPDLHSELNLSSLELGDSALYFCASSLRTGGQITEAFFGQGTRLTVV.

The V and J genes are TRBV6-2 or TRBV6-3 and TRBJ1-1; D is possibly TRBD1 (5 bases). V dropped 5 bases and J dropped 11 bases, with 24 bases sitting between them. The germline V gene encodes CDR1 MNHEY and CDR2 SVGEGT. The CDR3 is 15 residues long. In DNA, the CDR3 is TGTGCCAGCAGTCCGGGGTTTTGGGGGAGGGTAGTGGCTTTCTTT. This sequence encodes CASSPGFWGRVVAFF.